A selection of T cell receptor beta chains follows, all from one sample in a study of blood T cell repertoires in COVID-19. Assay: immunoSEQ multiplex PCR; the TCRdb copy retains only in-frame clones and omits some. The sample records approximately 80,000 clones, 88% being singletons. The specimen was peripheral blood. The origin of the receptors is a human donor in a cohort sampled during active COVID-19. Each CDR3 is given without its conserved first and last residue. A D gene is named only where the DNA matches it firmly.

D: TRBD1; J: TRBJ1-2; V: TRBV29-1; CDR3: SVAGGDYGYT
D: NA; J: TRBJ1-1; V: TRBV7-9; CDR3: ASSFRAGIAF
D: NA; J: TRBJ1-1; V: TRBV14; CDR3: ASSRGGVDTEAF
D: NA; J: TRBJ2-3; V: TRBV9; CDR3: ASSAKEGRTDTQY
D: TRBD1; J: TRBJ2-7; V: TRBV7-9; CDR3: ASSLDGTGAFSEQY
D: TRBD1; J: TRBJ2-3; V: TRBV30; CDR3: AWSVKGAPDTQY
D: TRBD1; J: TRBJ2-7; V: TRBV9; CDR3: ASSPRAGGSYEQY
D: TRBD1; J: TRBJ2-3; V: TRBV2; CDR3: ASGLQGGQY
D: NA; J: TRBJ2-5; V: TRBV4-3; CDR3: ASSQGSTGETQY
D: TRBD2; J: TRBJ2-1; V: TRBV11-3; CDR3: ASSSGVGSGRGAYNEQF
D: NA; J: TRBJ1-5; V: TRBV12-5; CDR3: ASGTRTAQPQH
D: NA; J: TRBJ1-5; V: TRBV27; CDR3: ASSLSWQVSNQPQH
D: NA; J: TRBJ2-2; V: TRBV5-4; CDR3: ASSPRAGGTGELF
D: TRBD1; J: TRBJ1-2; V: TRBV5-1; CDR3: ASSFGWTGDYGYT
D: NA; J: TRBJ1-2; V: TRBV15; CDR3: ATSRDRTAFYGYT
D: NA; J: TRBJ1-1; V: TRBV10-3; CDR3: AISAGLNMNTEAF
D: TRBD2; J: TRBJ2-7; V: TRBV12-3/TRBV12-4; CDR3: ASRPGGYEQY
D: TRBD1; J: TRBJ2-2; V: TRBV19; CDR3: ASSSHGQVTGELF
D: TRBD2; J: TRBJ2-7; V: TRBV5-1; CDR3: ASSYTVGLAANEQY
D: NA; J: TRBJ2-2; V: TRBV27; CDR3: ASSRGGRGGELF
D: TRBD1; J: TRBJ1-4; V: TRBV4-1; CDR3: ASSQVGGLVEKLF
D: NA; J: TRBJ1-2; V: TRBV7-9; CDR3: ASSHQGMDYGYT
D: TRBD1; J: TRBJ2-1; V: TRBV5-1; CDR3: ASSMTGTGDNEQF
D: NA; J: TRBJ2-1; V: TRBV5-4; CDR3: ASSPGGLSYNEQF
D: NA; J: TRBJ1-1; V: TRBV7-2; CDR3: ASSFNTNTEAF
D: NA; J: TRBJ1-1; V: TRBV19; CDR3: ASSMVGGDAF
D: NA; J: TRBJ2-5; V: TRBV5-4; CDR3: ASSLRQGQETQY
D: TRBD2; J: TRBJ2-5; V: TRBV28; CDR3: ASRRRFGAGPLHAEETQY
D: NA; J: TRBJ1-2; V: TRBV5-1; CDR3: ASSPGHRDNYGYT
D: NA; J: TRBJ2-5; V: TRBV7-8; CDR3: ASSFRQLQETQY
D: NA; J: TRBJ1-5; V: TRBV19; CDR3: ASSIDAVGRLPQH
D: NA; J: TRBJ2-5; V: TRBV3-1/TRBV3-2; CDR3: ASSQDGSAPGETQY
D: TRBD1; J: TRBJ1-1; V: TRBV5-6; CDR3: ASSYSDRGRGAEAF
D: TRBD1; J: TRBJ1-6; V: TRBV2; CDR3: ASSRTGDSPLH
D: NA; J: TRBJ2-7; V: TRBV6-5; CDR3: ASRFGTLYEQY
D: NA; J: TRBJ2-7; V: TRBV7-2; CDR3: ASSLAGGYSYEQY
D: NA; J: TRBJ2-1; V: TRBV27; CDR3: ASSLWGSGTSHLQF
D: NA; J: TRBJ2-3; V: TRBV19; CDR3: ASSIKAGMPDTQY
D: TRBD2; J: TRBJ2-7; V: TRBV28; CDR3: ASSPGGGYEQY
D: NA; J: TRBJ2-7; V: TRBV24-1; CDR3: ATSISRSPYEQY
D: NA; J: TRBJ2-7; V: TRBV6-2/TRBV6-3; CDR3: ASSWDERASYEQY
D: NA; J: TRBJ1-1; V: TRBV11-2; CDR3: ASSLQPGGEAF
D: NA; J: TRBJ1-4; V: TRBV2; CDR3: ASTEEGWGKLF
D: TRBD2; J: TRBJ2-1; V: TRBV14; CDR3: ASSPTDTSGSANEQF
D: NA; J: TRBJ2-1; V: TRBV9; CDR3: ASSVGPDNTQF
D: NA; J: TRBJ2-7; V: TRBV28; CDR3: ASSTPRGGKSYEQY
D: NA; J: TRBJ1-1; V: TRBV7-9; CDR3: ASSLLQNTEAF
D: TRBD2; J: TRBJ2-1; V: TRBV24-1; CDR3: ATSDVTSGRYNEQF
D: TRBD2; J: TRBJ2-3; V: TRBV19; CDR3: ASSIRSSGGAATQY
D: NA; J: TRBJ2-1; V: TRBV7-3; CDR3: ASSAHGGVTNEQF
D: TRBD2; J: TRBJ2-1; V: TRBV9; CDR3: ASSVGLAGVGQF
D: TRBD2; J: TRBJ2-3; V: TRBV2; CDR3: ASRDLAGAKPY
D: TRBD2; J: TRBJ2-3; V: TRBV28; CDR3: ASSFPSGKYTDTQY
D: NA; J: TRBJ2-3; V: TRBV18; CDR3: ASSQGGAGAYTQY
D: TRBD1; J: TRBJ1-6; V: TRBV19; CDR3: ATGQGWNSPLH
D: NA; J: TRBJ2-7; V: TRBV7-2; CDR3: ASRGRGYEQY
D: NA; J: TRBJ1-1; V: TRBV5-4; CDR3: ASSLFPQEAF
D: NA; J: TRBJ1-1; V: TRBV6-2/TRBV6-3; CDR3: ASSYSSVLNTEAF